These 29 T cell receptor beta chains originate from one sample sequenced in a study of blood T cell repertoires in COVID-19. Assay used: immunoSEQ multiplex PCR; TCRdb lists only in-frame clones, some missing. The table includes about 98,000 clones, about 80% detected once. The source material was peripheral blood. These receptors were obtained from a man aged 70 or older with active or convalescent COVID-19.

The chain carries TRBV24-1 and TRBJ2-2; possible D gene TRBD1, 5 bases. V lost 2 bases and J 3 bases, leaving 6 bases between the germline ends. CDR1 and CDR2 (germline): KGHDR, SFDVKD. This CDR3 contains 14 residues. The CDR3 loop is CATSDSGYTGELFF. In DNA form, the CDR3 reads TGTGCCACCAGTGATTCAGGGTACACCGGGGAGCTGTTTTTT.

By share, this clone counts as medium-sized. The CDR3 sequence is CASSPGGWHGYTF. The CDR3 bases are TGTGCCAGCAGCCCCGGGGGTTGGCATGGCTACACCTTC. The chain recombines TRBV7-9 with TRBJ1-2, with D perhaps TRBD1 (5 bases). This CDR3 has 13 residues. CDR1 and CDR2 (germline): SEHNR, FQNEAQ (reference sequence). The V and J ends lost 5 bases and 6 bases respectively, with 13 bases between them.

The chain links TRBV5-1 to TRBJ1-1; D call uncertain. The CDR3 extends over 16 amino acids. Germline V gene data show CDR1 as SGHRS and CDR2 as YFSETQ. V lost 0 bases to trimming and J lost 5 bases, with 17 bases between them. This chain's CDR3 is CASSLDTGSLGTEAFF. DNA of the CDR3: TGCGCCAGCAGCTTGGACACTGGATCTCTAGGAACTGAAGCTTTCTTT.

This clone was counted only a few times. The V call is TRBV7-8, the J call TRBJ2-7; no definite D call. This CDR3 is built from 14 residues. V was clipped by 1 base and J by 0 bases, with 7 bases between them. Germline CDR1 reads SGHVS; CDR2 reads FQNEAQ. Here the CDR3 reads CASSLGDNSYEQYF. As DNA, the CDR3 is TGTGCCAGCAGCTTAGGAGACAACTCCTACGAGCAGTACTTC.

The rearrangement joins TRBV20-1 to TRBJ2-7; D remains unclear. The CDR3 has 11 amino acids. Trimming pared 5 bases from V and 8 bases from J, leaving 13 bases between. CDR1 DFQATT and CDR2 SNEGSKA come from the germline V gene (reference sequence). This CDR3 reads CSAQIRGKQYF. The CDR3 DNA sequence: TGCAGTGCTCAGATACGAGGCAAGCAGTACTTC.

In DNA, the CDR3 is TGTGCCAGCAGCACGCCACTAGCGGGGGGAAGCGGGGAGCTGTTTTTT. Encoded protein: CASSTPLAGGSGELFF. The V and J genes are TRBV7-9 and TRBJ2-2; TRBD2 matches 12 bases. Germline V gene data show CDR1 as SEHNR and CDR2 as FQNEAQ (reference sequence). The V segment lost 5 bases and the J segment 7 bases; nucleotides outside the gene matches: 8. The CDR3 extends over 16 amino acids.

The CDR3 sequence: CASSKGLAEPNNEQFF. The CDR3 region has the DNA TGTGCCAGCAGCAAGGGACTAGCGGAACCCAACAATGAGCAGTTCTTC. The J gene is TRBJ2-1, the V gene TRBV21-1; the table's D call, TRBD2, has no DNA check behind it. TRBV21-1 is reported as a pseudogene. The length of the CDR3 is 16 residues.

This sequence joins TRBV6-2 or TRBV6-3 and TRBJ1-3, with unresolved D. Trimming took off 2 bases at V and 11 bases at J, with 13 bases between the two ends. The CDR3 totals 13 residues. The germline CDR1 and CDR2 sequences are MNHEY and SVGEGT. The DNA of the CDR3 is TGTGCCAGCAGTTACCTGGGAGGTCCCGCCATATATTTT. Residues: CASSYLGGPAIYF.

This rearrangement joins TRBV21-1 to TRBJ1-1; the D call TRBD1 from the table was never checked on the DNA. TRBV21-1 is listed as a pseudogene. The CDR3 has 12 residues. CDR3 DNA sequence: TGTGCCAGCAGTTCCAAGAACACTGAAGCTTTCTTT. It is translated as CASSSKNTEAFF.

The genes are TRBV9 and TRBJ1-1; D uncertain. This CDR3 has 14 residues. V was shortened by 0 bases and J by 0 bases, with 6 bases between the two germline ends. Germline CDR1 is SGDLS and CDR2 is YYNGEE. This CDR3 reads CASSVGPLNTEAFF. The CDR3, as DNA: TGTGCCAGCAGCGTAGGTCCGTTGAACACTGAAGCTTTCTTT. The whole variable domain, remainder taken from reference TRBV9 and TRBJ1-1, is DSGVTQTPKHLITATGQRVTLRCSPRSGDLSVYWYQQSLDQGLQFLIQYYNGEERAKGNILERFSAQQFPDLHSELNLSSLELGDSALYFCASSVGPLNTEAFFGQGTRLTVV.

V usage is TRBV18 and J usage is TRBJ2-7, with TRBD1 matching over 9 bases. The CDR3 runs to 15 residues. V shed 5 bases, J shed 2 bases, and the junction held 7 bases outside the gene matches. Germline loops: CDR1 KGHSH, CDR2 LQKENI. The CDR3 DNA is TGTGCCAGCTCAACGGGACAGGGTAATACCTACGAGCAGTACTTC. It yields the protein CASSTGQGNTYEQYF.

The chain couples TRBV10-2 to TRBJ1-5; possibly TRBD1 for D (5 bases). There are 13 residues in the CDR3. CDR1 is WSHSY, CDR2 SAAADI, per germline. With 5 bases removed from V and 3 bases from J, the gap between germline ends came to 8 bases. DNA for the CDR3: TGCGCCAGCAGTTTACAGGACAATCAGCCCCAGCATTTT. Translating it yields CASSLQDNQPQHF.

The chain has TRBV5-1 and TRBJ2-5, with D possibly being TRBD1 (7 bases). Trimming stripped 5 bases from V and 6 bases from J, with 26 bases between. From germline, CDR1 is SGHRS and CDR2 YFSETQ. This CDR3 comprises 17 residues. CDR3 sequence (DNA): TGCGCCAGCAGATCTGCTGCGGGACTGGAGGGGGCCAAGACCCAGTACTTC. The encoded protein is CASRSAAGLEGAKTQYF.

V gene TRBV18 combines with J gene TRBJ1-2, with 7 bases matching TRBD1. In germline, CDR1 is KGHSH, CDR2 LQKENI. The CDR3 is 14 residues long. Losses at the gene ends were 1 base for V and 5 bases for J; bases not matched to a gene: 4. CDR3 coding DNA: TGTGCCAGCTCACCACAGGGGGCCACGTATGGCTACACCTTC. Its protein is CASSPQGATYGYTF.

CDR3 nucleotide sequence: TGTGCCATCAGCGACAGCTCTGGGGCCAACGTCCTGACTTTC. Its translation is CAISDSSGANVLTF. The chain couples TRBV10-3 to TRBJ2-6; the D gene is possibly TRBD1 (5 bases). The V gene's germline CDR1 is ENHRY and CDR2 SYGVKD. Trimming took 6 bases from V and 0 from J, leaving 6 bases between them. The CDR3 loop spans 14 amino acids.

The chain employs TRBV14 and TRBJ1-1; 9 positions agree with TRBD1. With V trimmed by 4 bases and J by 8 bases, 5 bases remained unmatched. The CDR3 consists of 13 residues. The germline V gene has CDR1 SGHDN and CDR2 FVKESK. The DNA of the CDR3 is TGTGCCAGCAGCCGACAGGGGGTGAGCGAAGCTTTCTTT. This sequence encodes CASSRQGVSEAFF.

The rearrangement uses TRBV5-1 and TRBJ1-6; TRBD1 aligns across 7 bases. The CDR3 sequence is 16 residues long. The germline V gene encodes CDR1 SGHRS and CDR2 YFSETQ. V gave up 0 bases and J gave up 7 bases; unmatched junction bases: 7. The CDR3 region has the DNA TGCGCCAGCAGCTTGGAGGCCGGGACAGCAAATTCACCCCTCCACTTT. This codes for CASSLEAGTANSPLHF. Complete variable domain (other parts from reference TRBV5-1 and TRBJ1-6): KAGVTQTPRYLIKTRGQQVTLSCSPISGHRSVSWYQQTPGQGLQFLFEYFSETQRNKGNFPGRFSGRQFSNSRSEMNVSTLELGDSALYLCASSLEAGTANSPLHFGNGTRLTVT.

Concerning this clone: This same CDR3 is encoded by further DNA sequences in the sample. The V gene is TRBV9, the J gene TRBJ1-5, with TRBD1 as a possible D gene (5 bases). Deletions cut 5 bases from V and 0 bases from J, with 12 bases between. CDR1 is SGDLS, CDR2 YYNGEE, per germline. The CDR3 has 15 amino acids. The CDR3 reads CASSPGVLSNQPQHF. Written as DNA, the CDR3 is TGTGCCAGCAGTCCGGGGGTTCTTAGCAATCAGCCCCAGCATTTT.

This clone has a handful of counts. In DNA, the CDR3 is TGTGCCAGCAGCCGCGGCAGGAACACTGAAGCTTTCTTT. This codes for CASSRGRNTEAFF. V usage is TRBV3-1 (or the pseudogene TRBV3-2) and J usage is TRBJ1-1; D is unclear. CDR1 and CDR2 from the germline V gene are LGHDT and YNNKEL (reference sequence). CDR3 size: 13 residues. The V end was cut by 4 bases, the J end by 1 base, with 7 bases between.

The chain recombines TRBV27 with TRBJ1-6; 9 nucleotides agree with TRBD1. This CDR3 comprises 17 residues. Trimming took 7 bases from V and 4 from J; bases not matched to a gene: 11. The germline CDR1 and CDR2 sequences are MNHEY and SMNVEV (reference sequence). The CDR3 coding sequence is TGTGCCAGCACGAAAGGGCGACAGGGGGGATATAATTCACCCCTCCACTTT. Translating it yields CASTKGRQGGYNSPLHF.

The chain uses TRBV5-5 and TRBJ1-2; the D is unclear. The V and J ends lost 2 bases and 8 bases respectively, with 10 bases between them. Per the germline V gene, CDR1 is SGHKS and CDR2 is YYEKEE (reference sequence). This CDR3 region has 12 residues. The CDR3 here is CASSFSLQGYTF. CDR3 nucleotide sequence: TGTGCCAGCAGCTTCTCCCTCCAGGGCTACACCTTC.

The chain carries TRBV7-8 and TRBJ2-1; TRBD1 aligns across 10 bases. CDR3 length equals 17 residues. V shed 2 bases and J 5 bases; nucleotides not matched to a gene: 9. CDR1 SGHVS and CDR2 FQNEAQ come from the germline V gene. The CDR3 nucleotides read TGTGCCAGCAGCTTACCCCCCGGGACAGGGGTGCACAATGAGCAGTTCTTC. It translates to CASSLPPGTGVHNEQFF.

The sample holds a few counts of this clone. The chain has TRBV27 and TRBJ1-4; possible D gene TRBD1, 6 bases. The germline V gene encodes CDR1 MNHEY and CDR2 SMNVEV (reference sequence). The CDR3 runs 15 residues. V lost 4 bases, J lost 8 bases, and 17 bases lay in between. The CDR3 DNA reads TGTGCCAGCAGTTCGGGGGGGCCTCTCGAGGAAAAACTGTTTTTT. Translation: CASSSGGPLEEKLFF.

The chain uses TRBV7-9 and TRBJ2-7, with 7 bases fitting TRBD1. The CDR3 runs to 14 residues. Germline V gene lookup returns CDR1 SEHNR and CDR2 FQNEAQ (reference sequence). V was clipped by 5 bases and J by 7 bases; unmatched bases: 11. The CDR3 loop is CASSPRTGVGEQYF. The CDR3 bases are TGTGCCAGCAGCCCCAGAACAGGGGTGGGAGAGCAGTACTTC.

V and J are TRBV7-9 and TRBJ2-3, with 7 bases identical to TRBD2. Trimming took 5 bases from V and 4 from J; bases not matched to a gene: 3. Germline values: CDR1 SEHNR, CDR2 FQNEAQ (reference sequence). The CDR3 contains 13 residues. The CDR3 region is CASSTSGADTQYF. CDR3 nucleotides: TGTGCCAGCAGCACCAGCGGGGCAGATACGCAGTATTTT.

This clone was seen just once. The V call is TRBV15, the J call TRBJ2-7; 7 bases fit TRBD1. With V trimmed by 3 bases and J by 0 bases, 8 bases remained unmatched. The CDR3 has 16 amino acids. Germline lookup yields CDR1 LNHNV and CDR2 YYDKDF (reference sequence). CDR3 in DNA: TGTGCCACCAGCAGCACCCCCGGACAGGCCTCCTACGAGCAGTACTTC. This sequence encodes CATSSTPGQASYEQYF.

The V gene is TRBV6-5, the J gene TRBJ1-2; TRBD1 matches at 7 bases. Trimming cost V 6 bases and J 2 bases; bases outside gene matches: 6. CDR1 and CDR2 (germline): MNHEY, SVGAGI. The CDR3 has 14 amino acids. The CDR3 DNA reads as TGTGCCAGCAGAAGACAGGGTCAGAACTATGGCTACACCTTC. As protein: CASRRQGQNYGYTF.

The CDR3 loop is CASSQAGAGVNSPLHF. CDR3 nucleotide sequence: TGTGCCAGCAGCCAAGCCGGGGCAGGGGTAAATTCACCCCTCCACTTT. The V gene is TRBV5-4, the J gene TRBJ1-6; D possibly corresponds to TRBD1 (6 bases). The CDR3 is 16 residues long. Germline V gives CDR1 SGHNT, CDR2 YYREEE (reference sequence). The germline V and J ends were trimmed by 4 bases and 7 bases, with 18 bases remaining between them.

The chain combines TRBV4-2 with TRBJ2-5, with 7 bases that match TRBD2. Trimming at V came to 4 bases and at J to 2 bases, leaving 4 bases not matched to a gene. Germline V lookup: CDR1 LGHNA, CDR2 YNFKEQ. The CDR3 extends over 14 amino acids. The CDR3 sequence is CASSRGTNQETQYF. DNA of the CDR3: TGTGCCAGCAGCCGGGGGACTAATCAAGAGACCCAGTACTTC.